The present TCR beta chain was sequenced within a study of T cells in Graves' hyperthyroidism and ophthalmopathy. General observations from the study: Among thyroid clonotypes expanded above 0.001, most also appeared in blood.

The CDR3 has 16 amino acids. From germline, CDR1 is MNHNS and CDR2 SASEGT. V was pared by 4 bases and J by 1 base, with 5 bases of the junction left unmatched. This clonotype has ten or more counts. Its antigen is not known. No ophthalmopathy progression within 18 months constituted stable Graves' hyperthyroidism. Amplification targeted TCR beta CDR3 regions from RNA transcripts. Using the HTBI primer set, a first-round RT-PCR was run on the TCR CDR3. MiXCR, applied by TCRdb to the multiplex PCR reads, yields one record per CDR3 protein. The table records about 700,000 distinct CDR3 sequences, around 13% of them present only once.

This sequence joins TRBV6-1 and TRBJ2-2, with TRBD2 matching over 8 bases. This sequence was found in a woman between 18 and 30 years old with Graves' hyperthyroidism. Sequenced material: blood. CDR3 nucleotide sequence: TGTGCCAGCAGTGGGGCTAGCGGGCAGAACACCGGGGAGCTGTTTTTT. Its translation: CASSGASGQNTGELFF.